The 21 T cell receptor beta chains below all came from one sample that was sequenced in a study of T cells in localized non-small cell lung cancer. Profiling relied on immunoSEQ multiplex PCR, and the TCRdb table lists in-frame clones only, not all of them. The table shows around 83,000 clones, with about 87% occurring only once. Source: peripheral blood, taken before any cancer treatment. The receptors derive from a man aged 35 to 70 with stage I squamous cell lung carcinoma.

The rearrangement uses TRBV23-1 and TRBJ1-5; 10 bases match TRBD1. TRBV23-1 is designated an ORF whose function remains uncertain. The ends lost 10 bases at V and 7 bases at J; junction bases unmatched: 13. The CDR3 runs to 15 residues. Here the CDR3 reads CATKNRDRGFQPQHF. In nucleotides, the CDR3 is TGCGCCACCAAAAATCGGGACAGGGGATTCCAGCCCCAGCATTTT.

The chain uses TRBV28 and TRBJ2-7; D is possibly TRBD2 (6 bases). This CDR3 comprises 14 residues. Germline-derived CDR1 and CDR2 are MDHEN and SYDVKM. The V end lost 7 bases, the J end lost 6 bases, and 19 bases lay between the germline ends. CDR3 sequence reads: CASNLGGTQTEQYF. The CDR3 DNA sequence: TGTGCCAGCAACCTAGGAGGGACCCAGACCGAGCAGTACTTC.

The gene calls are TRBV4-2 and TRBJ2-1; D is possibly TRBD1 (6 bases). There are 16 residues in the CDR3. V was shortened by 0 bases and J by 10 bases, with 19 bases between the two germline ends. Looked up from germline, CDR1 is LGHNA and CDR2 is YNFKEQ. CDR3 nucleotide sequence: TGTGCCAGCAGCCAAGATGTAGGGCCTAAGGGGGAGGAGCAGTTCTTC. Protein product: CASSQDVGPKGEEQFF.

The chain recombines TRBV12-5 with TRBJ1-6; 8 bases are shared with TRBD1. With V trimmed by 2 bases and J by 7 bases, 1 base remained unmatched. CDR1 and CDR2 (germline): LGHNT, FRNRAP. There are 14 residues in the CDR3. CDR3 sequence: CASGLTGGNSPLHF. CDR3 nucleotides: TGTGCTAGTGGTTTGACAGGGGGGAATTCACCCCTCCACTTT.

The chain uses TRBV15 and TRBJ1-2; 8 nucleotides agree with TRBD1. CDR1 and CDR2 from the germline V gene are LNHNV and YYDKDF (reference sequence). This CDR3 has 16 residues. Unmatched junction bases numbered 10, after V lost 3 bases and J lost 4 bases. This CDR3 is CATSSSRTGLAYGYTF. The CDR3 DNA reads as TGTGCCACCAGCAGTTCTAGGACAGGGTTGGCCTATGGCTACACCTTC.

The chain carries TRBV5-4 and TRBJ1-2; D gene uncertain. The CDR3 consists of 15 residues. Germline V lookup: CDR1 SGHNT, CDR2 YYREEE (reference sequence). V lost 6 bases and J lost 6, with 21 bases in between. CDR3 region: CASTFGGGPQNGYTF. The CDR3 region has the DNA TGTGCCAGCACCTTTGGTGGAGGCCCCCAGAATGGCTACACCTTC.

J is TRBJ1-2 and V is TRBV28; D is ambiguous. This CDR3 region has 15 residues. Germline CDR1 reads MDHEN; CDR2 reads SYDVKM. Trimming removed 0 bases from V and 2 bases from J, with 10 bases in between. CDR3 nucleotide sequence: TGTGCCAGCAGTTTATGGCCGGCCCAAAACTATGGCTACACCTTC. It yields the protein CASSLWPAQNYGYTF.

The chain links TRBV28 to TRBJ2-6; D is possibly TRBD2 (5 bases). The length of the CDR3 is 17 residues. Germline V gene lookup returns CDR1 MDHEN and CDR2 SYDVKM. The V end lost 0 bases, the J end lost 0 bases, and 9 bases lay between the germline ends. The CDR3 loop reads CASSLWGSSSGANVLTF. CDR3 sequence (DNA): TGTGCCAGCAGTTTATGGGGGAGTAGCTCTGGGGCCAACGTCCTGACTTTC.

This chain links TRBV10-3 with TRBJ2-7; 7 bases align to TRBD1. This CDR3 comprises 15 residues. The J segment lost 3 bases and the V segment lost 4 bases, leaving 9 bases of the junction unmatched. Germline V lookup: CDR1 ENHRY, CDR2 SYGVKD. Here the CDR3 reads CAISAGPRGNYEQYF. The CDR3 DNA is TGTGCCATCAGTGCTGGCCCCAGGGGGAACTACGAGCAGTACTTC.

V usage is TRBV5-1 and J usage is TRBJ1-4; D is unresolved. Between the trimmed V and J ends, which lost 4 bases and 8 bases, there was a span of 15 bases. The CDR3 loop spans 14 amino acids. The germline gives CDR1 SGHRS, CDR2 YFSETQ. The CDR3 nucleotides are TGCGCCAGCAGCGTAACGGGTTATGGGGAAAAACTGTTTTTT. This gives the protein CASSVTGYGEKLFF.

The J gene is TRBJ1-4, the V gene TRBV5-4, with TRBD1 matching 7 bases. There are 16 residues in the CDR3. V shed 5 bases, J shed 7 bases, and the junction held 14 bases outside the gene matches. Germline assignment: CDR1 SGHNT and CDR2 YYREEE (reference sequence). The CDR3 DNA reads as TGTGCCAGCAGTCCTGGACAGGCCACGGGCGGTGAAAAACTGTTTTTT. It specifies CASSPGQATGGEKLFF.

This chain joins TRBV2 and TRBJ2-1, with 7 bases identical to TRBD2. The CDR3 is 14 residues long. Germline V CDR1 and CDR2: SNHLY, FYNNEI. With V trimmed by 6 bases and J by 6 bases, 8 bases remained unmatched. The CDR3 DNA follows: TGTGCCAGCAGGACGCAGGGAGGGGCCAATGAGCAGTTCTTC. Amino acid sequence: CASRTQGGANEQFF. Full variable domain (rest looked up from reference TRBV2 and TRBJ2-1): EPEVTQTPSHQVTQMGQEVILRCVPISNHLYFYWYRQILGQKVEFLVSFYNNEISEKSEIFDDQFSVERPDGSNFTLKIRSTKLEDSAMYFCASRTQGGANEQFFGPGTRLTVL.

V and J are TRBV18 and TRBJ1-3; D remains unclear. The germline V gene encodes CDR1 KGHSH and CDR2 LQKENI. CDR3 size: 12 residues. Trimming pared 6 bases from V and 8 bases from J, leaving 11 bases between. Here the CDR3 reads CASSPDRDTIYF. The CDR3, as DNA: TGTGCCAGCTCGCCCGACCGGGACACCATATATTTT.

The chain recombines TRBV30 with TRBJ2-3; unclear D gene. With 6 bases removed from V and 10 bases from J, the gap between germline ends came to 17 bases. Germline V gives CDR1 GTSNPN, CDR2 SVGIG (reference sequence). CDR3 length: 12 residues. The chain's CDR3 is CACAVTPYAQYF. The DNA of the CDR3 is TGTGCCTGCGCAGTGACACCTTACGCGCAGTATTTT.

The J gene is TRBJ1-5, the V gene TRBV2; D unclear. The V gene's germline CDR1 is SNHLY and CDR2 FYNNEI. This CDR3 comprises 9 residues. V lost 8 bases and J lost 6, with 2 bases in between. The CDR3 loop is CASGQPQHF. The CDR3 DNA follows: TGTGCCAGCGGTCAGCCCCAGCATTTT.

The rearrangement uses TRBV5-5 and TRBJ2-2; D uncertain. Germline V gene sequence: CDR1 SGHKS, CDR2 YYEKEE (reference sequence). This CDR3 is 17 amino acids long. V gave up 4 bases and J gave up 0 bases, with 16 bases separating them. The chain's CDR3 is CASSLVGARANTGELFF. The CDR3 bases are TGTGCCAGCAGCCTGGTGGGTGCCAGAGCGAACACCGGGGAGCTGTTTTTT.

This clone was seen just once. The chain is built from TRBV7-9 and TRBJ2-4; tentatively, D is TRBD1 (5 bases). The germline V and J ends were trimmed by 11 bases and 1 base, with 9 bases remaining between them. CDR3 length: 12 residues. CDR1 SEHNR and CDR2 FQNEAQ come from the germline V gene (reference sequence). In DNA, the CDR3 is TGTGCCGTGGGGCATGCCAAAAACATTCAGTACTTC. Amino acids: CAVGHAKNIQYF. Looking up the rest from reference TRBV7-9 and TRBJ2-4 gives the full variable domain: DTGVSQNPRHKITKRGQNVTFRCDPISEHNRLYWYRQTLGQGPEFLTYFQNEAQLEKSRLLSDRFSAERPKGSFSTLEIQRTEQGDSAMYLCAVGHAKNIQYFGAGTRLSVL.

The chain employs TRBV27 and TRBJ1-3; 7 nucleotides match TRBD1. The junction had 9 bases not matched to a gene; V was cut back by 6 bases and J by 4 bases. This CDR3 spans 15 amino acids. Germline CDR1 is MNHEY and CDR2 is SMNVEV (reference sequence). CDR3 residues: CASSLRTGQGNTIYF. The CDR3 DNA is TGTGCCAGCAGCCTGAGGACAGGCCAAGGAAACACCATATATTTT.

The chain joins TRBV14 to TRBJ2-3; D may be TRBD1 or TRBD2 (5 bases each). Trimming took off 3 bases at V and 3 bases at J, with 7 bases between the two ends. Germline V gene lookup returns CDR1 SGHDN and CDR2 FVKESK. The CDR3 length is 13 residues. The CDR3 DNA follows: TGTGCCAGCAGCCAGGGACCGACAGATACGCAGTATTTT. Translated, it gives CASSQGPTDTQYF. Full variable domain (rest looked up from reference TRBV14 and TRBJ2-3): EAGVTQFPSHSVIEKGQTVTLRCDPISGHDNLYWYRRVMGKEIKFLLHFVKESKQDESGMPNNRFLAERTGGTYSTLKVQPAELEDSGVYFCASSQGPTDTQYFGPGTRLTVL.

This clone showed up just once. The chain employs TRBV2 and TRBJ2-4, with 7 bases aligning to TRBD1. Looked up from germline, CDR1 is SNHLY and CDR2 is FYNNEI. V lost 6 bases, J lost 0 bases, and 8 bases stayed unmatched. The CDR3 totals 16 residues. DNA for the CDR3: TGTGCCAGCAGCTCACAGGGGACCTTAGCCAAAAACATTCAGTACTTC. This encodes CASSSQGTLAKNIQYF.

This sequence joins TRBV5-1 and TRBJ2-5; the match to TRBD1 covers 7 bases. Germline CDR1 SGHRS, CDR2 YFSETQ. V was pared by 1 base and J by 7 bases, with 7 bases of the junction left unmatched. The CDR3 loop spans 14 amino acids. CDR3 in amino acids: CASSLPGTERTQYF. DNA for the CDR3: TGCGCCAGCAGCTTGCCCGGGACAGAGAGGACCCAGTACTTC.